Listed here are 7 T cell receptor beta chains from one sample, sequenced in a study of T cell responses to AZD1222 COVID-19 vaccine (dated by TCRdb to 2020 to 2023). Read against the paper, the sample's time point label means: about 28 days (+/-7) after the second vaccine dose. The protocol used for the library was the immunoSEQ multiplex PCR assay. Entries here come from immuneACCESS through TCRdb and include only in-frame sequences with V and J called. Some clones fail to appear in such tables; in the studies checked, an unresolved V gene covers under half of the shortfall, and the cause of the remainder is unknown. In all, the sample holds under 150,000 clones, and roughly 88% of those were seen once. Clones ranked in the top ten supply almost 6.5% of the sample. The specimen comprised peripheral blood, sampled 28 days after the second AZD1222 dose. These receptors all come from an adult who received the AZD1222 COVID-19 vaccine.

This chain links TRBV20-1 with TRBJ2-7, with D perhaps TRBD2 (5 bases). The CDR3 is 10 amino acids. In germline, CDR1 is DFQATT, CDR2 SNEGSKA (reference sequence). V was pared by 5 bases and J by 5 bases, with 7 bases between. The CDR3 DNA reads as TGCAGTGCTGCGGGTAACGAGCAGTACTTC. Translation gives CSAAGNEQYF.

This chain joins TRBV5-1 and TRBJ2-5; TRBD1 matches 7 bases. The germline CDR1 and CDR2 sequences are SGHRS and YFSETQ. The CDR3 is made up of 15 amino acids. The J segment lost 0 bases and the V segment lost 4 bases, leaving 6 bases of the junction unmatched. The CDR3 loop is CASSPGTVYQETQYF. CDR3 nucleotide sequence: TGCGCCAGCAGCCCCGGGACAGTGTACCAAGAGACCCAGTACTTC.

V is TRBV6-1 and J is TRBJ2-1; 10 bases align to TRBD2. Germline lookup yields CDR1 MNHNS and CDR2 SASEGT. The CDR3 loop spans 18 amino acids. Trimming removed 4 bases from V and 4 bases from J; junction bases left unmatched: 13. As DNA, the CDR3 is TGTGCCAGCAGTGCAGCTAGCGGGGGAAAGTATAGGTACAATGAGCAGTTCTTC. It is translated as CASSAASGGKYRYNEQFF.

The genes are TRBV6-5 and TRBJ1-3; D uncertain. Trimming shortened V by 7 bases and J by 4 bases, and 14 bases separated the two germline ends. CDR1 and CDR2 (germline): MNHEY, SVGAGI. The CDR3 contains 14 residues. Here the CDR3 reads CASIRGSAGNTIYF. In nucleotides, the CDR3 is TGTGCCAGCATCCGAGGGTCAGCCGGAAACACCATATATTTT.

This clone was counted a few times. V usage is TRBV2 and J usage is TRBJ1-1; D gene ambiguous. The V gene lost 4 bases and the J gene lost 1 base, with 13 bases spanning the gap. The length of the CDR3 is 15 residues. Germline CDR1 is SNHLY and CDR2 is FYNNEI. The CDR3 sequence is CASSGTVWGNTEAFF. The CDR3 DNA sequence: TGTGCCAGCAGTGGAACAGTCTGGGGGAACACTGAAGCTTTCTTT.

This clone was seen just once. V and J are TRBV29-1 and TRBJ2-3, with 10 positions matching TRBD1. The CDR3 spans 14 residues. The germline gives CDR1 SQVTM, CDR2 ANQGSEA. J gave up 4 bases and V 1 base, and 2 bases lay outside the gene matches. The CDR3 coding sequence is TGCAGCGTTGAAGGACAGGGGGCTGCAGATACGCAGTATTTT. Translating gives CSVEGQGAADTQYF.

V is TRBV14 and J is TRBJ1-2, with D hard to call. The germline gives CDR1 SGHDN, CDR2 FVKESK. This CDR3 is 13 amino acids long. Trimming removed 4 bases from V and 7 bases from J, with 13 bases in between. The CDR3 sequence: CASSPQPNAGYTF. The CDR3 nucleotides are TGTGCCAGCAGCCCTCAACCGAACGCTGGCTACACCTTC.